This is a list of T cell receptor beta chains from one sample in a study of T cell responses to AZD1222 COVID-19 vaccine. Only in-frame clones appear in the TCRdb table, and some are missing; sequencing was by immunoSEQ multiplex PCR. The top ten clones hold approximately 4.8% of a sample with about 110,000 clones, around 92% of them seen once. The sequences come from peripheral blood, collected on day 0 of AZD1222 vaccination. Receptor source: an adult in good health. Each CDR3 is given with its conserved first and last residue. The order of the fields is V gene, J gene, D gene, clone size, CDR3 DNA, CDR3 protein. The D gene is left open where the match is weak. Not all rows give a size; the values are once, few, many and, for expanded clones, a class.

>TRBV27|TRBJ1-5|TRBD1|.
TGTGCCAGCAGCTGGGGACAGGGGGGGAATCAGCCCCAGCATTTT
CASSWGQGGNQPQHF
>TRBV7-9|TRBJ2-1|.|once
TGTGCCAGCAGTCCTGTGCCCAATGAGCAGTTCTTC
CASSPVPNEQFF
>TRBV7-9|TRBJ1-2|TRBD1|.
TGTGCCAGCAGCCACGGGACAGGGGGTAAATCCTATGGCTACACCTTC
CASSHGTGGKSYGYTF
>TRBV10-2|TRBJ1-2|TRBD1|.
TGCGCCAGCACCCAGGGGGCAAGGGGAGGCTACACCTTC
CASTQGARGGYTF
>TRBV7-6|TRBJ2-1|TRBD2|.
TGTGCCAGCAGCTTAGGGTCTAGCGGGATTTACTACAATGAGCAGTTCTTC
CASSLGSSGIYYNEQFF
>TRBV28|TRBJ2-7|TRBD2|.
TGTGCCAGTCTAGCGGGGGGCCTCTACGAGCAGTACTTC
CASLAGGLYEQYF
>TRBV21-1|TRBJ2-2|.|.
TGTGCCAGCAGGGATTTTTCGCGACTAGCGAGAAGCACCGGGGAGCTGTTTTTT
CASRDFSRLARSTGELFF
>TRBV30|TRBJ1-2|.|.
TGTGCCTGGATTTCACATCGGGGCTATGGCTACACCTTC
CAWISHRGYGYTF
>TRBV6-1|TRBJ1-2|.|.
TGTGCCAGCAGTGAATCAGGGAACTATGGCTACACCTTC
CASSESGNYGYTF
>TRBV5-1|TRBJ1-6|.|.
TGCGCCAGCAGCAGGGGGGGACATCAGACCCTCCACTTT
CASSRGGHQTLHF
>TRBV11-2|TRBJ2-7|TRBD2|once
TGTGCCAGCAGCTCCCCGGGACTAGCAGCCTACGAGCAGTACTTC
CASSSPGLAAYEQYF
>TRBV6-4|TRBJ1-6|TRBD1|once
TGTGCCAGCAGGGGACAGGCGAGCTCCTATAATTCACCCCTCCACTTT
CASRGQASSYNSPLHF
>TRBV30|TRBJ1-6|.|.
TGTGCCTGGAGCGCGGGGGGCTATAATTCACCCCTCCACTTT
CAWSAGGYNSPLHF
>TRBV6-5|TRBJ1-1|.|.
TGTGCCAGCGGTACAGGGATGGAGAACACTGAAGCTTTCTTT
CASGTGMENTEAFF
>TRBV5-4|TRBJ1-6|.|.
TGTGCCAGCAGCTGGGAACAGGGTTTAGGCTCACCCCTCCACTTT
CASSWEQGLGSPLHF
>TRBV12-3/TRBV12-4|TRBJ1-2|.|.
TGTGCCAGCAGTTTATCCACTAACTATGGCTACACCTTC
CASSLSTNYGYTF
>TRBV27|TRBJ1-1|.|.
TGTGCCAGCAGTTTCAGGTTAGGGAACACTGAAGCTTTCTTT
CASSFRLGNTEAFF
>TRBV2|TRBJ2-2|TRBD2|.
TGTGCCAGCACCGAAGGGCGGCAGGGAGGGACCGGGGAGCTGTTTTTT
CASTEGRQGGTGELFF
>TRBV7-6|TRBJ1-6|TRBD1|few
TGTGCCAGCAGCTTAGCCTTCGGACAGGCTTCACCCCTCCACTTT
CASSLAFGQASPLHF
>TRBV11-2|TRBJ1-1|.|.
TGTGCCAGCAGCTTAGGTCCAGGGACGAACACTGAAGCTTTCTTT
CASSLGPGTNTEAFF
>TRBV11-2|TRBJ1-4|.|.
TGTGCCACTCGAGAAAGTGGGCAAGGAACTAATGAAAAACTGTTTTTT
CATRESGQGTNEKLFF
>TRBV12-3/TRBV12-4|TRBJ2-3|.|.
TGTGCCAGCGATAGGAACACAGATACGCAGTATTTT
CASDRNTDTQYF
>TRBV2|TRBJ2-6|.|.
TGTGCCACCCTAAGGGGGGGTGTTGGGGCCAACGTCCTGACTTTC
CATLRGGVGANVLTF
>TRBV19|TRBJ1-3|.|.
TGTGCCAGTAGTCCCAGGAGCTCTGGAAACACCATATATTTT
CASSPRSSGNTIYF
>TRBV24-1|TRBJ2-2|TRBD1|.
TGTGCCACCGGGGACAGGTACCGGGACAGCTACACCGGGGAGCTGTTTTTT
CATGDRYRDSYTGELFF
>TRBV4-1|TRBJ1-3|.|once
TGCGCCAGCAGCCCCTCACTCTCTGGAAACACCATATATTTT
CASSPSLSGNTIYF
>TRBV2|TRBJ1-6|.|.
TGTGCCAGCAGTGAAGGGGCCGGGGGGCGGAATTCACCCCTCCACTTT
CASSEGAGGRNSPLHF
>TRBV30|TRBJ1-2|.|.
TGTGCCTGGCCAAGGGGGGCCTACGGCTACACCTTC
CAWPRGAYGYTF
>TRBV6-5|TRBJ1-4|.|medium-sized
TGTGCCAGCAGACTACTTGCAACTAATGAAAAACTGTTTTTT
CASRLLATNEKLFF